The subject of this entry is one T cell receptor beta chain. Its antigen is undetermined. At one boundary the junction diverges from the germline segment, which might be a read error. This entry comes from a study of blood T cells in healthy people across ages. Sample-barcoded 5' priming and a J-beta primer mix drove a second PCR of 7 to 11 cycles. TCRdb independently ran MiXCR on the 5' RACE reads; one entry per CDR3 protein. The repertoire has more than 1,000,000 distinct CDR3 sequences, 25% of them found once; the top ten carry around 0.75%. Study-wide results and limits: In long-lived donors, naive CD4+ cell counts and diversity exceeded those of aged donors. Per million T cells, the diversity of TCR beta decreased roughly linearly as age advanced.

The CDR3 consists of 12 residues. Germline CDR1 is LNHNV and CDR2 is YYDKDF (reference sequence). These same records also appear under a second study, on T cells of mothers and their children. That paper notes: Several children, together with their three healthy Caucasian mothers, made up the donors.

The sequence derives from a girl under 10 years old in good health. The sequenced material came from blood. The rearrangement links TRBV15 to TRBJ2-1; no definite D call. CDR3 loop: CATSRDINEQFF. DNA of the CDR3: TGTGCCACCAGCAGAGACATCAATGAACAGTTCTTC.